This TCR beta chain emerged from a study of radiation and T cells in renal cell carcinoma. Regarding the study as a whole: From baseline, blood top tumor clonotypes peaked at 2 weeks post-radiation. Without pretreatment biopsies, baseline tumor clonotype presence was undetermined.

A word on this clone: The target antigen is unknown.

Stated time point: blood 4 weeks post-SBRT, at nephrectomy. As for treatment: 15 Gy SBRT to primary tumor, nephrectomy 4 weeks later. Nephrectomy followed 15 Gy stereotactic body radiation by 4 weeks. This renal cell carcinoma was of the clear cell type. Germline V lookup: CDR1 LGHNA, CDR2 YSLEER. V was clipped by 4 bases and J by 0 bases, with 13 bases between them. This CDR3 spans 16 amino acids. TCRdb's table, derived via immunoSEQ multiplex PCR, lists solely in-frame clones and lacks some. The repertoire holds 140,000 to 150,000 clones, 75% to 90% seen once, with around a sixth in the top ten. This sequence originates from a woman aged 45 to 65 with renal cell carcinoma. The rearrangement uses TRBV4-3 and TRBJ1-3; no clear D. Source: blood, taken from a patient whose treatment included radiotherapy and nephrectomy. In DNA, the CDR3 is TGCGCCAGCAGCCTAGATAGGTCCTACTCTGGAAACACCATATATTTT. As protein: CASSLDRSYSGNTIYF.